This T cell receptor (beta chain) was sequenced in a study of shared clonotypes between healthy human individuals (dated by TCRdb to the early 2020s). About the study as a whole: A couple of women and a few men aged 18 to 49 years were included in the cohort. To increase sequencing depth and limit assay-specific biases, different laboratories used diverse techniques to prepare libraries and sequence TCR repertoires. Leukapheresis yielded between about 0.8 and 9.5 billion PBMCs per donor. To estimate repertoire size and how much clonotype sharing occurs between individuals, the study deeply sequenced the blood TCR repertoires of about five healthy adults. For each donor, CD4 naive and CD4 memory were each given three plates, CD8 naive was given two plates, and CD8 memory was given one plate. Summary of the overall study and its limitations: Sampling was limited to blood, and TCR repertoires in tissue likely differ from TCR repertoires in blood. Because the study included a small number of donors, the genetic and exposure-history diversity represented was limited. Incomplete sequencing was indicated by rarefaction of sorted-subset datasets, despite the large sequencing depth. Pairwise subsampling indicated that sequencing depth was expected to affect the degree of clonotype sharing among donors. Naive subsets generally had larger estimated clonotype richness than memory subsets. Higher generation probabilities were observed for clonotypes shared by all four sorted-subset donors than for non-shared clonotypes. When several donors were compared, the shared fraction of clonotypes was approximately 5% for naive CD4, 3.5% for naive CD8, roughly 2.5% for memory CD4, and approximately 0.4% for memory CD8.

Using the deep immunoSEQ assay, TCR CDR3 regions were amplified from genomic DNA by multiplex PCR. Extracted genomic DNA from each cell subset was spread evenly across all wells of several immunoSEQ 96-well plates, with each plate serving as a replicate. Each replicate PCR for sorted subsets received around 200 ng genomic DNA, equal to about 30,000 T cell genomes. The purified libraries were quantified using a Qubit 3.0 fluorometer, sized with a Bioanalyzer 2100, and then quantified again using the KAPA Library Quantification kit. Each immunoSEQ 96-well plate was sequenced on its own single-read 150-cycle Illumina NextSeq 550 flow cell. The published analysis was carried out like this. Because the immunoSEQ output included only junctional sequences and no quality scores, the filtering could not be the same as the filtering used for full-length reads. Sequences were annotated with PyIR, a Python wrapper for IgBLAST v1.9, and V/J genes and CDR3 were assigned using IMGT germline references. Reads were removed for weak V/J assignments (E-value above 1e-6), missing CDR3, stop codons, out-of-frame junctions, or ambiguous translated residues. V3J clonotypes were defined by identical inferred V gene, J gene, and CDR3 amino acid sequence. To compute the percentage overlap between repertoires, the number of shared unique clonotypes was divided by the size of the smaller repertoire. Repertoire richness was assessed with RTK rarefaction, the Chao1 estimator, and Recon v2.1 estimates of unobserved clonotypes. Generation probabilities for all TCRbeta clonotypes obtained by the gDNA method from a handful of donors were computed using OLGA. Here the immuneACCESS table is served through TCRdb, limited to in-frame sequences with V and J called. Missing clones are a known gap in these copies; in checked studies unresolved V genes cover under half, and the rest lacks a known reason. For V, J and clone size, that table is used; D and trimming come from the DNA. The sample data list hundreds of thousands of clones, and 90% to 97% of these were observed just once. Jointly, the top ten make up approximately 0.32% of the sample.

Trimming takes 0 bases from V and 0 bases from J, and the germline ends sit 6 bases apart. The CDR3, from cysteine to phenylalanine, totals 15 residues. CDR3 DNA only is kept here, 45 bases in frame from base 1. In the germline V gene, CDR1 corresponds to SNHLY and CDR2 to FYNNEI. The donors were healthy, HIV-negative adults who had no recently reported acute infections or vaccinations. Every donor was a Caucasian adult residing in Nashville, Tennessee, USA. The CD8 memory samples were a combination of magnetically selected CD45RO+ cells and CCR7-negative CD45RA+ effector memory (TemRA) cells. Blood was obtained by leukapheresis, after which PBMCs were separated by Ficoll-Histopaque density gradient centrifugation and cryopreserved in liquid nitrogen vapor phase. Analytical flow cytometry was used to check the purity and quantity of each magnetically sorted T cell population. Each sorted fraction had its genomic DNA isolated and then quantified by UV absorbance on a Nanodrop 2000c.

For this clone: Its target antigen remains unknown. The input lacks base qualities; no much larger clone sits a single base away.

The chain was built from TRBV2 and TRBJ1-5, with the D gene too uncertain to name. This clonotype was obtained from a man younger than 45 in good health. Sequenced: memory CD8+ T cells sorted from blood. The cell subset or site label, as the study defines it: CD45RO+ cells pooled with CCR7-negative TemRA cells. The DNA sequence is TGTGCCAGCAGTGAAGCAGGGTATAGCAATCAGCCCCAGCATTTT. Its protein is CASSEAGYSNQPQHF.